This TCR beta chain was sequenced for a study of graft-versus-host responses after intestinal transplantation. For the study at large: All recipients were transplanted with multivisceral, liver-intestinal, or isolated intestinal grafts. Anti-thymocyte globulin induction was given to all recipients, followed by tacrolimus and steroids for 3 to 4 years.

Regarding this clone: Its cognate antigen is unknown.

TCRdb's table, derived via immunoSEQ multiplex PCR, lists solely in-frame clones and lacks some. Counted here are some 7,100 clones, approximately 97% occurring once; the ten biggest clones make up roughly 0.23%. Whole-study results and caveats: Investigators detected GvH clones in recipient marrow, with some emerging earlier in ileum or blood. Within the allografts of patients who had graft-donor T cell macrochimerism, graft-versus-host to host-versus-graft clonal ratios were high.

Germline trimming cut 4 bases from V and 1 base from J; bases unmatched to any gene: 19. CDR3 size: 19 residues. Per the germline V gene, CDR1 is SGDLS and CDR2 is YYNGEE. Sequences were derived from PBMCs, sampled 23 days after intestinal transplant. This clonotype originated in a human patient who received an intestinal transplant, so some T cells may come from the graft donor. The V and J genes are TRBV9 and TRBJ1-1; 7 nucleotides align to TRBD1. As DNA, the CDR3 is TGTGCCAGCAGCACAAACCCCACAGGGGACGTAACCTCGAACACTGAAGCTTTCTTT. Translation: CASSTNPTGDVTSNTEAFF.